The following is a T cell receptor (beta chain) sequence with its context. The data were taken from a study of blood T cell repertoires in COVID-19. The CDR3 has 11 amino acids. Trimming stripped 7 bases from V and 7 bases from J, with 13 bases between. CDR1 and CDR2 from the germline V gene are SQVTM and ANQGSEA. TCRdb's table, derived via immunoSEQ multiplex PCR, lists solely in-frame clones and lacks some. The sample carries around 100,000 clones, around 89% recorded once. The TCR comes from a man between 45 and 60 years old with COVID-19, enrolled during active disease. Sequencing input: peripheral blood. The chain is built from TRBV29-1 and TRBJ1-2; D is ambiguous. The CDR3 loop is CSAAPAGGYTF. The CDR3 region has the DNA TGCAGCGCGGCCCCGGCAGGTGGCTACACCTTC. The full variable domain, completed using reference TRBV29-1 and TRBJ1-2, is SAVISQKPSRDICQRGTSLTIQCQVDSQVTMMFWYRQQPGQSLTLIATANQGSEATYESGFVIDKFPISRPNLTFSTLTVSNMSPEDSSIYLCSAAPAGGYTFGSGTRLTVV.